The 29 T cell receptor beta chains below come from one sample, sequenced in a study of T-cell memory formation after mild COVID-19. TCRdb redid the calling of the 5' RACE reads with MiXCR, one entry per CDR3 protein. The table includes 450,000 or so distinct CDR3 sequences, roughly 25% detected once. Sample: PBMCs or a T cell subset sorted from them (not recorded which). Source of these receptors: an adult woman who had mild COVID-19 (a few samples of this study predate the infection). Cell type and time point are not known.

This chain links TRBV27 with TRBJ1-6; TRBD1 agrees at 10 bases. CDR1 is MNHEY, CDR2 SMNVEV, per germline (reference sequence). CDR3 size: 16 residues. J was trimmed by 5 bases and V by 6 bases; bases with no gene match: 7. The chain's CDR3 is CASRQRQGAHNSPLHF. The DNA for the CDR3 is TGTGCCAGCAGACAAAGACAGGGGGCACATAATTCACCCCTCCACTTT.

A few counts support this clonotype. This sequence joins TRBV4-1 and TRBJ2-3, with D possibly being TRBD1 or TRBD2 (7 bases each). The CDR3 sequence is 15 residues long. V lost 0 bases and J lost 8, with 15 bases in between. CDR1 is MGHRA and CDR2 is YSYEKL in the germline V gene. CDR3 amino acids: CASSQDPRGGATQYF. CDR3 sequence (DNA): TGCGCCAGCAGCCAAGATCCCAGGGGGGGCGCTACGCAGTATTTT.

This clonotype turned up a few times. The J gene is TRBJ2-1, the V gene TRBV7-9; possibly TRBD1 for D (6 bases). This CDR3 has 13 residues. Germline V lookup: CDR1 SEHNR, CDR2 FQNEAQ (reference sequence). Trimming shortened V by 4 bases and J by 14 bases, and 18 bases separated the two germline ends. CDR3 sequence: CASSSAYLQGEFF. CDR3 sequence (DNA): TGTGCCAGCAGCTCGGCCTATTTACAGGGCGAGTTCTTC.

The chain uses TRBV12-3 or TRBV12-4 and TRBJ2-3, with D unclear. V was trimmed by 6 bases and J by 6 bases, leaving 10 bases between them. The CDR3 spans 12 residues. CDR3 region: CASSPTVDTQYF. The DNA for the CDR3 is TGTGCCAGCAGCCCCACAGTCGATACGCAGTATTTT.

The table lists this clonotype with a few counts. The rearrangement joins TRBV7-2 to TRBJ2-1, with 13 bases that match TRBD2. The length of the CDR3 is 18 residues. V lost 7 bases to trimming and J lost 4 bases; unmatched junction nucleotides: 13. The germline V gene encodes CDR1 SGHTA and CDR2 FQGNSA. The CDR3 sequence: CASKRQGLAGNRYNEQFF. The DNA of the CDR3 is TGTGCCAGCAAAAGGCAGGGACTAGCGGGGAACCGTTACAATGAGCAGTTCTTC.

The genes are TRBV7-2 and TRBJ2-1; 9 bases map to TRBD2. Germline V gene sequence: CDR1 SGHTA, CDR2 FQGNSA. CDR3 length: 17 residues. Losses at the gene ends were 5 bases for V and 9 bases for J; bases not matched to a gene: 17. The CDR3 is CASSVPGTSHQIREQFF. DNA for the CDR3: TGTGCCAGCAGCGTGCCCGGGACTAGCCATCAAATACGTGAGCAGTTCTTC.

The chain uses TRBV29-1 and TRBJ2-3; TRBD1 might be the D (5 bases). The CDR3 runs to 14 residues. Germline-derived CDR1 and CDR2 are SQVTM and ANQGSEA. Trimming removed 1 base from V and 4 bases from J, with 12 bases in between. The CDR3 protein is CSVEAGEGADTQYF. CDR3 sequence (DNA): TGCAGCGTTGAAGCTGGGGAAGGGGCAGATACGCAGTATTTT.

This clonotype was seen more than once but under ten times. V usage is TRBV5-1 and J usage is TRBJ1-5; TRBD1 agrees at 7 bases. Germline-derived CDR1 and CDR2 are SGHRS and YFSETQ. Losses at the gene ends were 6 bases for V and 5 bases for J; bases not matched to a gene: 8. CDR3 length: 14 residues. CDR3 in amino acids: CASNLGDRDQPQHF. The CDR3 coding sequence is TGCGCCAGCAACCTAGGGGACAGAGATCAGCCCCAGCATTTT.

The chain has TRBV3-1 and TRBJ2-7; 8 nucleotides agree with TRBD1. The CDR3 length is 14 residues. Looked up from germline, CDR1 is LGHDT and CDR2 is YNNKEL (reference sequence). J gave up 6 bases and V 0 bases, and 4 bases lay outside the gene matches. The CDR3 loop reads CASSQDRGRPEQYF. CDR3 nucleotides: TGTGCCAGCAGCCAAGACAGGGGGCGCCCCGAGCAGTACTTC.

V usage is TRBV29-1 and J usage is TRBJ1-2; D gene ambiguous. Trimming removed 2 bases at V and 6 bases at J, with 10 bases between. This CDR3 is built from 12 residues. The V gene's germline CDR1 is SQVTM and CDR2 ANQGSEA. The CDR3 coding sequence is TGCAGCGTTGAACGAGGGATTGATGGCTACACCTTC. Translation gives CSVERGIDGYTF.

This rearrangement joins TRBV5-1 to TRBJ2-5, with 9 bases identical to TRBD2. This CDR3 region has 16 residues. The V segment lost 1 base and the J segment 3 bases; nucleotides outside the gene matches: 7. Germline V lookup: CDR1 SGHRS, CDR2 YFSETQ. CDR3 DNA: TGCGCCAGCAGCTTGCTTGGGGGACTAGCTAAAGAGACCCAGTACTTC. Protein sequence: CASSLLGGLAKETQYF.

This clonotype came up many times. The chain employs TRBV19 and TRBJ2-7; D is ambiguous. The V and J ends lost 7 bases and 3 bases respectively, with 16 bases between them. Germline-derived CDR1 and CDR2 are LNHDA and SQIVND (reference sequence). The CDR3 sequence is 14 residues long. The CDR3 loop is CASTPSGSFYEQYF. The DNA of the CDR3 is TGTGCCAGTACCCCATCGGGCAGCTTCTACGAGCAGTACTTC.

This clonotype has just a few counts. This chain connects TRBV7-2 to TRBJ2-2; 13 bases agree with TRBD2. The germline gives CDR1 SGHTA, CDR2 FQGNSA. This CDR3 region has 18 residues. Trimming removed 4 bases from V and 4 bases from J; junction bases left unmatched: 9. CDR3 in amino acids: CASSSWTSGSIITGELFF. In DNA form, the CDR3 reads TGTGCCAGCAGCTCCTGGACTAGCGGGAGTATTATCACCGGGGAGCTGTTTTTT.

The chain uses TRBV7-6 and TRBJ2-4; D might be TRBD2 (5 bases). This CDR3 region has 18 residues. Trimming removed 2 bases from V and 2 bases from J, with 19 bases in between. Germline values: CDR1 SGHVS, CDR2 FNYEAQ. CDR3 region: CASSLYGVDRTSKNIQYF. CDR3 nucleotides: TGTGCCAGCAGCTTATATGGAGTTGATAGGACTTCCAAAAACATTCAGTACTTC. The full variable domain, with the rest looked up from reference TRBV7-6 and TRBJ2-4, is GAGVSQSPRYKVTKRGQDVALRCDPISGHVSLYWYRQALGQGPEFLTYFNYEAQQDKSGLPNDRFSAERPEGSISTLTIQRTEQRDSAMYRCASSLYGVDRTSKNIQYFGAGTRLSVL.

This clonotype has at least ten counts. The chain is built from TRBV4-1 and TRBJ2-3; 12 bases match TRBD2. V was clipped by 4 bases and J by 5 bases; unmatched bases: 10. Germline loops: CDR1 MGHRA, CDR2 YSYEKL. The CDR3 runs to 17 residues. CDR3: CASSLLASGGAGDTQYF. As DNA, the CDR3 is TGCGCCAGCAGCCTCCTTGCTAGCGGGGGGGCGGGAGATACGCAGTATTTT.

The V gene is TRBV29-1, the J gene TRBJ1-2; no firm D call. Germline lookup yields CDR1 SQVTM and CDR2 ANQGSEA. Trimming removed 6 bases at V and 8 bases at J, with 19 bases between. CDR3 length: 13 residues. Here the CDR3 reads CSVKTRERDGYTF. CDR3 nucleotides: TGCAGCGTAAAAACAAGAGAAAGAGACGGCTACACCTTC.

This clonotype occurred a few times. The chain couples TRBV20-1 to TRBJ1-5; D ambiguous. The CDR3 extends over 14 amino acids. CDR1 and CDR2 (germline): DFQATT, SNEGSKA (reference sequence). V dropped 6 bases and J dropped 0 bases, with 12 bases sitting between them. CDR3 coding DNA: TGCAGTGCAAATTCAGGCAGTAGCAATCAGCCCCAGCATTTT. Its translation is CSANSGSSNQPQHF.

The table lists this clonotype with a count of one. V and J are TRBV5-1 and TRBJ1-2, with D maybe TRBD1 (5 bases). This CDR3 has 14 residues. The V gene lost 6 bases and the J gene lost 4 bases, with 16 bases spanning the gap. Germline V gene lookup returns CDR1 SGHRS and CDR2 YFSETQ. The CDR3 DNA reads as TGCGCCAGCAACCCCGGGGGAGCAGGCTATGGCTACACCTTC. Translated, it gives CASNPGGAGYGYTF.

Notes on this clonotype: One end of the junction varies from germline; a read error may be responsible. V usage is TRBV7-2 and J usage is TRBJ2-5; TRBD2 matches at 7 bases. The CDR3 consists of 12 residues. CDR1 is SGHTA and CDR2 is FQGNSA in the germline V gene. The CDR3 protein is CASRLAGETQYF. The DNA for the CDR3 is TGTGCCAGCAGGTTAGCGGGAGAGACCCAGTACTTC.

In its sample, this clonotype was seen a few times. The chain combines TRBV27 with TRBJ2-7; TRBD1 aligns across 10 bases. The CDR3 covers 17 residues. Germline CDR1 MNHEY, CDR2 SMNVEV (reference sequence). Unmatched junction bases numbered 13, after V lost 6 bases and J lost 2 bases. CDR3 bases: TGTGCCAGCAGGGCCGGGACAGGGGTCGGGCGTACCTACGAGCAGTACTTC. Translated: CASRAGTGVGRTYEQYF.

This chain connects TRBV2 to TRBJ2-1; a weak D match, TRBD2 (5 bases). The germline CDR1 and CDR2 sequences are SNHLY and FYNNEI. This CDR3 region has 14 residues. Deletions cut 8 bases from V and 6 bases from J, with 17 bases between. The CDR3 loop reads CASLVEIASNEQFF. The CDR3, as DNA: TGTGCCAGCCTGGTGGAAATAGCGAGCAATGAGCAGTTCTTC.

This clonotype was detected a few times. The chain carries TRBV9 and TRBJ1-5; weak D call: TRBD1 (5 bases). Germline CDR1 is SGDLS and CDR2 is YYNGEE. This CDR3 is 14 amino acids long. V was cut by 2 bases and J by 6 bases, with 12 bases left in between. Written as DNA, the CDR3 is TGTGCCAGCAGCGTCTCCGGGGGGGGTCAGCCCCAGCATTTT. Translation gives CASSVSGGGQPQHF.

This rearrangement joins TRBV20-1 to TRBJ1-1; D ambiguous. This CDR3 spans 15 amino acids. The V end lost 0 bases, the J end lost 0 bases, and 11 bases lay between the germline ends. The germline CDR1 and CDR2 sequences are DFQATT and SNEGSKA (reference sequence). The CDR3, as DNA: TGCAGTGCTAGAGATCTCGGGTCTATGAACACTGAAGCTTTCTTT. The encoded protein is CSARDLGSMNTEAFF.

This clonotype was seen only a few times. This CDR3 is CATSEVFTDTQYF. The CDR3 DNA reads TGTGCCACCAGTGAAGTCTTCACAGATACGCAGTATTTT. The chain uses TRBV24-1 and TRBJ2-3; D gene uncertain. In germline, CDR1 is KGHDR, CDR2 SFDVKD. Trimming shortened V by 4 bases and J by 2 bases, and 6 bases separated the two germline ends. The CDR3 sequence is 13 residues long.

This clonotype has a handful of counts. This chain uses TRBV7-9 with TRBJ2-2; tentative D call: TRBD2 (6 bases). The V gene's germline CDR1 is SEHNR and CDR2 FQNEAQ (reference sequence). V dropped 2 bases and J dropped 7 bases, with 17 bases sitting between them. The CDR3 runs 16 residues. The CDR3 loop is CASSLLLAGMNGELFF. The DNA for the CDR3 is TGTGCCAGCAGCTTACTACTGGCGGGAATGAACGGGGAGCTGTTTTTT.

This rearrangement joins TRBV10-3 to TRBJ2-7; D is perhaps TRBD1 (6 bases). This CDR3 comprises 13 residues. CDR1 and CDR2 (germline): ENHRY, SYGVKD. V was shortened by 2 bases and J by 5 bases, with 10 bases between the two germline ends. Written as DNA, the CDR3 is TGTGCCATCAGTGAGGCACAGGGAAACGAGCAGTACTTC. It translates to CAISEAQGNEQYF.

V usage is TRBV9 and J usage is TRBJ2-3; TRBD2 matches at 7 bases. Trimming took 3 bases from V and 4 from J; bases not matched to a gene: 11. CDR1 and CDR2 from the germline V gene are SGDLS and YYNGEE. This CDR3 comprises 16 residues. CDR3 loop: CASSASRTGGADTQYF. The DNA of the CDR3 is TGTGCCAGCAGCGCCAGTAGAACGGGGGGAGCAGATACGCAGTATTTT.

This chain joins TRBV7-9 and TRBJ1-1, with TRBD1 identical over 8 bases. The CDR3 runs 13 residues. Germline values: CDR1 SEHNR, CDR2 FQNEAQ (reference sequence). Losses at the gene ends were 5 bases for V and 7 bases for J; bases not matched to a gene: 6. The CDR3 spells CASSQRQGNEAFF. CDR3 DNA sequence: TGTGCCAGCAGCCAGAGACAGGGGAATGAAGCTTTCTTT.

The V gene is TRBV15, the J gene TRBJ2-1; tentatively, D is TRBD1 (5 bases). The V gene's germline CDR1 is LNHNV and CDR2 YYDKDF (reference sequence). The CDR3 extends over 11 amino acids. Trimming took 11 bases from V and 5 from J, leaving 10 bases between them. CDR3 in amino acids: CAAGNNNEQFF. In nucleotides, the CDR3 is TGTGCCGCAGGGAATAACAATGAGCAGTTCTTC.